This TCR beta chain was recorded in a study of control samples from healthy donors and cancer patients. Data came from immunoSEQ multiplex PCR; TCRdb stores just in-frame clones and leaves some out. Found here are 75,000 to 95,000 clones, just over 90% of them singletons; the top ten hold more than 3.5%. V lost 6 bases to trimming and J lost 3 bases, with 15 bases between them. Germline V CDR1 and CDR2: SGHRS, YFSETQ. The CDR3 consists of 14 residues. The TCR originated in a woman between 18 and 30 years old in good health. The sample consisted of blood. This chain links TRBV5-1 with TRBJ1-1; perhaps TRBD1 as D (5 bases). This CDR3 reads CASTYGTRDTEAFF. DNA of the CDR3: TGCGCCAGCACCTACGGGACCAGGGACACTGAAGCTTTCTTT. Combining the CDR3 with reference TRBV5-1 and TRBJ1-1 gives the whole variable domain KAGVTQTPRYLIKTRGQQVTLSCSPISGHRSVSWYQQTPGQGLQFLFEYFSETQRNKGNFPGRFSGRQFSNSRSEMNVSTLELGDSALYLCASTYGTRDTEAFFGQGTRLTVV.